This is a list of T cell receptor beta chains from one sample in a study of OX40 agonist ivuxolimab in advanced cancers. Assay: immunoSEQ multiplex PCR; the TCRdb copy retains only in-frame clones and omits some. The sample includes some 97,000 clones, nearly 90% of them seen just once. Sequencing was performed on CD4+ or CD8+ T cells sorted from blood, taken in a trial of the OX40 agonist ivuxolimab. All receptors derive from an adult with an advanced solid tumor such as melanoma, head and neck, liver or kidney cancer. The CDR3 runs from the conserved cysteine through the conserved F or W. Each record gives: J gene, V gene, clone size, D gene, CDR3 protein, CDR3 DNA. The D gene is left open where the match is weak. Clone size is not always given. Where it is, it says once, few, many or a class for expanded clones.

TRBJ2-7	TRBV14	.	TRBD1	CASSLSTGRPYEQYF	TGTGCCAGCAGTCTTTCGACAGGGCGGCCCTACGAGCAGTACTTC
TRBJ1-2	TRBV6-1	few	.	CASSEAAGGSGYTF	TGTGCCAGCAGTGAAGCGGCGGGAGGGAGTGGCTACACCTTC
TRBJ1-3	TRBV7-6	.	.	CASSSPPGQRSSGNTIYF	TGTGCCAGCAGCTCACCACCTGGACAGCGAAGCTCTGGAAACACCATATATTTT
TRBJ2-5	TRBV5-1	.	TRBD1	CASSLGKGGRETQYF	TGCGCCAGCAGCTTGGGCAAAGGGGGCAGGGAGACCCAGTACTTC
TRBJ2-7	TRBV5-1	.	TRBD1	CASSLQGAPTYEQYF	TGCGCCAGCAGTTTACAGGGGGCGCCCACCTACGAGCAGTACTTC
TRBJ2-7	TRBV5-1	.	TRBD2	CASSAGLVSLSYEQYF	TGCGCCAGCAGCGCGGGACTAGTGTCGTTATCCTACGAGCAGTACTTC
TRBJ2-7	TRBV5-4	.	TRBD2	CASSRGLAGVREQYF	TGTGCCAGCAGCAGGGGACTAGCGGGAGTACGCGAGCAGTACTTC
TRBJ2-2	TRBV5-4	.	.	CASSLRTRLYTGELFF	TGTGCCAGCAGCCTCCGTACGCGGCTTTACACCGGGGAGCTGTTTTTT
TRBJ1-2	TRBV6-5	.	TRBD1	CASRRTGLGNYGYTF	TGTGCCAGCAGACGGACAGGGCTGGGGAACTATGGCTACACCTTC
TRBJ2-6	TRBV29-1	.	.	CSVDTGLSGANVLTF	TGCAGCGTTGATACAGGCCTCTCTGGGGCCAACGTCCTGACTTTC
TRBJ1-6	TRBV5-1	.	.	CASSPGGSYNSPLHF	TGCGCCAGCAGCCCCGGGGGATCCTATAATTCACCCCTCCACTTT
TRBJ1-2	TRBV19	.	TRBD1	CATAGTGQANYGYTF	TGTGCCACCGCCGGGACAGGGCAGGCTAACTATGGCTACACCTTC
TRBJ2-2	TRBV7-9	.	.	CASSSDGRTNTGELFF	TGTGCCAGCAGCTCCGACGGCCGGACGAACACCGGGGAGCTGTTTTTT
TRBJ2-5	TRBV28	.	TRBD2	CASSLRSSGEETQYF	TGTGCCAGCAGTTTAAGATCCAGCGGGGAAGAGACCCAGTACTTC
TRBJ1-3	TRBV6-1	.	.	CASSATGSGNTIYF	TGTGCCAGCAGTGCGACTGGCTCTGGAAACACCATATATTTT
TRBJ1-2	TRBV30	.	.	CAGNKGITDGYTF	TGTGCGGGTAACAAAGGGATCACGGATGGCTACACCTTC
TRBJ2-5	TRBV9	.	.	CASSLLPGTGQETQYF	TGTGCCAGCAGCTTGCTCCCCGGGACTGGCCAAGAGACCCAGTACTTC
TRBJ2-6	TRBV10-2	.	TRBD2	CAGGGGPGANVLTF	TGCGCCGGGGGGGGAGGCCCCGGGGCCAACGTCCTGACTTTC
TRBJ2-5	TRBV19	.	.	CASSIDQGYGKETQYF	TGTGCCAGTAGTATAGATCAGGGTTACGGTAAAGAGACCCAGTACTTC
TRBJ1-2	TRBV7-8	.	.	CASSLGGRSSGYTF	TGTGCCAGCAGCTTAGGGGGCAGGTCGAGTGGCTACACCTTC
TRBJ1-1	TRBV5-4	.	.	CASSLAEGGHVNTEAFF	TGTGCCAGCAGCTTGGCAGAGGGAGGGCATGTGAACACTGAAGCTTTCTTT
TRBJ1-1	TRBV7-3	.	TRBD1	CASSRDRGNTEAFF	TGTGCCAGCAGCCGGGACAGGGGAAACACTGAAGCTTTCTTT
TRBJ1-6	TRBV30	.	TRBD1	CACGQGLNSPLHF	TGTGCCTGTGGACAGGGGCTGAATTCACCCCTCCACTTT
TRBJ2-5	TRBV9	.	.	CASSVGNRQIVGETQYF	TGTGCCAGCAGCGTAGGAAACCGACAGATTGTAGGGGAGACCCAGTACTTC
TRBJ2-2	TRBV9	.	.	CASSVDEGTGELFF	TGTGCCAGCAGCGTAGACGAGGGGACCGGGGAGCTGTTTTTT
TRBJ1-5	TRBV19	once	.	CASSEGFYQPQHF	TGTGCCAGTAGTGAGGGGTTTTATCAGCCCCAGCATTTT
TRBJ1-1	TRBV27	.	.	CASSNRRGNTEAFF	TGTGCCAGCAGTAACCGACGGGGTAACACTGAAGCTTTCTTT
TRBJ2-2	TRBV6-1	.	.	CASSELGTGELFF	TGTGCCAGCAGTGAACTCGGAACCGGGGAGCTGTTTTTT
TRBJ1-2	TRBV7-9	.	.	CASSLMGITNYGYTF	TGTGCCAGCAGCTTAATGGGGATAACTAACTATGGCTACACCTTC
TRBJ1-1	TRBV5-4	.	.	CASRSGLEGTEAFF	TGTGCCAGCAGATCGGGCCTGGAGGGGACTGAAGCTTTCTTT
TRBJ1-1	TRBV4-2	.	TRBD1	CASSQGSRDRGLTEAFF	TGTGCCAGCAGCCAAGGCTCCCGGGACAGGGGATTAACTGAAGCTTTCTTT
TRBJ1-1	TRBV7-9	.	.	CASTQPGLTEAFF	TGTGCCAGTACCCAACCAGGGCTCACTGAAGCTTTCTTT
TRBJ2-7	TRBV13	.	TRBD1	CASSLKPGGTYEQYF	TGTGCCAGCAGCTTAAAGCCAGGGGGAACCTACGAGCAGTACTTC
TRBJ1-2	TRBV30	.	.	CAWSVPSYGYTF	TGTGCCTGGAGTGTACCTTCCTATGGCTACACCTTC
TRBJ2-5	TRBV19	.	TRBD1	CASKPPGTGQETQYF	TGTGCCAGTAAACCCCCCGGGACAGGCCAAGAGACCCAGTACTTC
TRBJ2-3	TRBV19	once	TRBD2	CASSKAGGTDTQYF	TGTGCCAGTAGTAAAGCGGGGGGCACAGATACGCAGTATTTT
TRBJ1-5	TRBV16	.	.	CASSLGTSNQPQHF	TGTGCCAGCAGCCTAGGGACTAGCAATCAGCCCCAGCATTTT
TRBJ1-3	TRBV7-8	few	.	CASSEGGNTIYF	TGTGCCAGCAGTGAGGGGGGAAACACCATATATTTT
TRBJ2-7	TRBV28	.	.	CASSFSSEYEQYF	TGTGCCAGCAGTTTCTCGTCCGAGTACGAGCAGTACTTC
TRBJ2-2	TRBV11-3	.	.	CASSLHRIGNTGELFF	TGTGCCAGCAGCTTACACAGGATTGGAAACACCGGGGAGCTGTTTTTT
TRBJ1-1	TRBV30	few	.	CAWSVARAEAFF	TGTGCCTGGAGTGTAGCTCGGGCTGAAGCTTTCTTT
TRBJ2-7	TRBV14	.	TRBD1	CASGTGGYEQYF	TGTGCCAGCGGGACAGGGGGGTACGAGCAGTACTTC
TRBJ2-5	TRBV4-1	.	.	CASSQMGRNQETQYF	TGCGCCAGCAGCCAAATGGGGCGGAACCAAGAGACCCAGTACTTC
TRBJ2-2	TRBV19	.	TRBD2	CASSMLLAGGVGELFF	TGTGCCAGTAGTATGCTGCTAGCGGGAGGTGTCGGGGAGCTGTTTTTT
TRBJ1-1	TRBV5-1	.	.	CASSLGGTQGNTEAFF	TGCGCCAGCAGTCTTGGAGGCACACAGGGGAACACTGAAGCTTTCTTT
TRBJ2-1	TRBV5-1	.	.	CASSFSGLPQFF	TGCGCCAGCAGCTTTTCAGGTCTCCCCCAGTTCTTC